The present T cell receptor beta chain was sequenced within a study of cytomegalovirus exposure and HLA in healthy donors. Across the study: Out of around 360 genotyped donors, less than 85% belonged to the Caucasian-associated ancestry cluster. Whole-study findings and limits: The authors enumerated over 150 TCR beta chains as linked to cytomegalovirus. Most subjects' HLA-A and HLA-B alleles were reportedly predicted from TCR beta sequences. Across donors, sequencing depth was assumed by presence/absence analyses to be roughly uniform.

It was with 60 Vbeta and 13 Jbeta primers that the PCR ran. Method: immunoSEQ multiplex PCR; TCRdb's copy keeps in-frame clones and lacks some. The sample has 150,000 or so clones; just under 80% are singletons. This CDR3 contains 14 residues. V shed 4 bases and J 4 bases; nucleotides not matched to a gene: 5. CDR1 is SGHRS, CDR2 YFSETQ, per germline. Regarding this clone: No antigen is known for it.

The specimen was PBMCs. The genes are TRBV5-1 and TRBJ2-5; 9 nucleotides agree with TRBD1. The sequence was obtained from a man aged 25 to 40 in good health and CMV-seronegative. CDR3 sequence: CASSRGTGPETQYF. The CDR3 coding sequence is TGCGCCAGCAGCAGAGGGACAGGGCCAGAGACCCAGTACTTC. Complete variable domain (other parts from reference TRBV5-1 and TRBJ2-5): KAGVTQTPRYLIKTRGQQVTLSCSPISGHRSVSWYQQTPGQGLQFLFEYFSETQRNKGNFPGRFSGRQFSNSRSEMNVSTLELGDSALYLCASSRGTGPETQYFGPGTRLLVL.